One sample yielded the 19 T cell receptor beta chains listed below, sequenced in a study of blood T cells in healthy people across ages. Through a sample-barcoded 5' primer and a J-beta primer mix, a second PCR was run for about 6 to 12 cycles. Each CDR3 protein gets one entry after TCRdb re-called the 5' RACE reads with MiXCR. This table holds about 810,000 distinct CDR3 sequences, 36% found once. Sequenced input: blood. The source is a man aged 18 to 29 in good health.

This sequence joins TRBV5-1 and TRBJ2-5, with no clear D. V was pared by 3 bases and J by 2 bases, with 14 bases between. This CDR3 spans 15 amino acids. Per germline, CDR1 SGHRS and CDR2 YFSETQ. The CDR3 sequence is CASSSATQRQETQYF. The CDR3 nucleotides read TGCGCCAGCAGCTCAGCCACCCAAAGACAAGAGACCCAGTACTTC.

There are many counts of this clonotype. V gene TRBV4-3 combines with J gene TRBJ2-1; TRBD2 agrees at 12 bases. Unmatched junction bases numbered 11, after V lost 0 bases and J lost 14 bases. The germline V gene encodes CDR1 LGHNA and CDR2 YSLEER. The CDR3 runs 16 residues. The CDR3 here is CASSQDHASGGVRKFF. The DNA for the CDR3 is TGCGCCAGCAGCCAAGATCATGCTAGCGGGGGGGTCAGGAAGTTCTTC.

V and J are TRBV9 and TRBJ2-6; D possibly corresponds to TRBD2 (6 bases). V lost 0 bases, J lost 0 bases, and 16 bases lay in between. The V gene's germline CDR1 is SGDLS and CDR2 YYNGEE. This CDR3 has 19 amino acids. CDR3 sequence: CASSVDSGRTDSGANVLTF. The CDR3 region has the DNA TGTGCCAGCAGCGTAGATAGCGGCAGGACGGACTCTGGGGCCAACGTCCTGACTTTC.

The chain is built from TRBV7-2 and TRBJ2-5; 11 bases agree with TRBD2. Germline V CDR1 and CDR2: SGHTA, FQGNSA. CDR3 size: 15 residues. Germline trimming cut 8 bases from V and 2 bases from J; bases unmatched to any gene: 7. The CDR3 loop is CASVLSGGAQETQYF. The DNA for the CDR3 is TGTGCCAGCGTCCTTAGCGGGGGGGCTCAAGAGACCCAGTACTTC.

This clonotype was seen repeatedly, ten times or more. The V call is TRBV12-3 or TRBV12-4, the J call TRBJ2-4; possible D gene TRBD1, 6 bases. Trimming stripped 6 bases from V and 14 bases from J, with 17 bases between. The CDR3 has 12 amino acids. The CDR3 DNA follows: TGTGCCAGCAGGGACCGACAGGCGGAAAAGTACTTC. Its translation: CASRDRQAEKYF.

The rearrangement joins TRBV4-2 to TRBJ2-3; TRBD2 matches at 14 bases. V was pared by 5 bases and J by 3 bases, with 10 bases of the junction left unmatched. CDR1 and CDR2 from the germline V gene are LGHNA and YNFKEQ. This CDR3 comprises 18 residues. The CDR3 DNA reads as TGTGCCAGCAGCTTTCAGACTAGCGGGGGGGCCGATACAGATACGCAGTATTTT. As protein: CASSFQTSGGADTDTQYF.

This chain joins TRBV25-1 and TRBJ1-5, with TRBD1 as a possible D gene (6 bases). With 0 bases removed from V and 10 bases from J, the gap between germline ends came to 10 bases. This CDR3 is built from 13 residues. Germline V gene data show CDR1 as MGHDK and CDR2 as SYGVNS. The CDR3 DNA follows: TGTGCCAGCAGTGAATATAGGGGGGGACCCCAGCATTTT. As protein: CASSEYRGGPQHF. The full variable domain, completed using reference TRBV25-1 and TRBJ1-5, is EADIYQTPRYLVIGTGKKITLECSQTMGHDKMYWYQQDPGMELHLIHYSYGVNSTEKGDLSSESTVSRIRTEHFPLTLESARPSHTSQYLCASSEYRGGPQHFGDGTRLSIL.

V gene TRBV2 combines with J gene TRBJ1-5; the match to TRBD1 covers 7 bases. CDR1 is SNHLY, CDR2 FYNNEI, per germline. Trimming removed 5 bases from V and 0 bases from J; junction bases left unmatched: 10. There are 17 residues in the CDR3. CDR3 bases: TGTGCCAGCAGTCGTGACAGGGTGAGGAGTAGCAATCAGCCCCAGCATTTT. As protein: CASSRDRVRSSNQPQHF.

This chain joins TRBV25-1 and TRBJ2-6, with TRBD1 matching 10 bases. This CDR3 is built from 16 residues. Germline values: CDR1 MGHDK, CDR2 SYGVNS. The V gene end was trimmed by 8 bases and the J gene end by 2 bases; junction bases not matched to a gene: 6. The CDR3 loop is CASRPGQGPGANVLTF. The CDR3 DNA sequence: TGTGCCAGCCGACCGGGACAGGGGCCTGGGGCCAACGTCCTGACTTTC.

Notes on this clonotype: The junction shows a germline mismatch at one end, possibly a read error. This chain uses TRBV20-1 with TRBJ2-1; 7 bases fit TRBD1. The CDR3 is 14 amino acids. Germline V gene data show CDR1 as DFQATT and CDR2 as SNEGSKA (reference sequence). The CDR3 region is CSARDGQVYNEQFF. The CDR3 region has the DNA TGCAGTGCCAGAGACGGACAGGTCTACAATGAGCAGTTCTTC.

Comments on this clonotype: A junction boundary mismatches the germline segment, possibly from a read error. V gene TRBV4-3 combines with J gene TRBJ2-7; 9 positions match TRBD1. CDR3 length: 20 amino acids. From germline, CDR1 is LGHNA and CDR2 YSLEER. The DNA of the CDR3 is TGCACCAGCAGCCAAGAATGGTACGGGACAGGGTTTTTTGAGTCCTACGAGCAGTACTTC. Residues: CTSSQEWYGTGFFESYEQYF.

J is TRBJ2-1 and V is TRBV5-4, with TRBD2 matching over 8 bases. The J call may be incorrect, as the DNA end agrees better with TRBJ2-7. Germline V gene lookup returns CDR1 SGHNT and CDR2 YYREEE (reference sequence). There are 15 residues in the CDR3. In DNA form, the CDR3 reads TGTGCCAGCAGCCCGGGACTAGACTCCTACAATGAGCAGTACTTC. Translation gives CASSPGLDSYNEQYF.

The chain joins TRBV4-2 to TRBJ2-3; 7 bases align to TRBD2. The CDR3 sequence is 15 residues long. With 4 bases clipped from V and 5 bases from J, the junction kept 9 bases outside the gene matches. CDR1 is LGHNA and CDR2 is YNFKEQ in the germline V gene. CDR3: CASSLGTTLGDTQYF. The DNA of the CDR3 is TGTGCCAGCAGCCTAGGGACTACCTTGGGAGATACGCAGTATTTT.

Ten or more counts support this clonotype. This chain joins TRBV12-3 or TRBV12-4 and TRBJ1-1, with 9 bases aligning to TRBD1. CDR3 length: 14 residues. V trimming: 6 bases; J trimming: 2 bases; junction bases outside the gene matches: 4. The CDR3 reads CASSPDRGNTEAFF. The CDR3, as DNA: TGTGCCAGCAGCCCGGACAGGGGAAACACTGAAGCTTTCTTT.

There are a few counts of this clonotype. The V and J genes are TRBV24-1 and TRBJ2-5; 12 positions agree with TRBD1. Per the germline V gene, CDR1 is KGHDR and CDR2 is SFDVKD. The CDR3 contains 17 residues. V was pared by 2 bases and J by 4 bases, with 7 bases of the junction left unmatched. The CDR3: CATSDSGTGGFGETQYF. CDR3 nucleotide sequence: TGTGCCACCAGTGATTCCGGGACAGGGGGCTTCGGAGAGACCCAGTACTTC.

The chain combines TRBV19 with TRBJ2-4; possibly TRBD2 for D (5 bases). The DNA end lines up better with TRBJ2-5; the J call may be wrong. The CDR3 sequence is 14 residues long. Germline assignment: CDR1 LNHDA and CDR2 SQIVND (reference sequence). The DNA for the CDR3 is TGTGCCAGTGGTGGGAGCGGCAACCAAGAGACCCAGTACTTC. As protein: CASGGSGNQETQYF.

This chain uses TRBV12-3 or TRBV12-4 with TRBJ2-2; tentatively, D is TRBD1 or TRBD2 (5 bases each). This CDR3 has 14 amino acids. The V end was cut by 4 bases, the J end by 8 bases, with 14 bases between. As DNA, the CDR3 is TGTGCCAGCAGTTCTATCAAGGGGACGGGGGAGCTGTTTTTT. The encoded protein is CASSSIKGTGELFF.

This chain connects TRBV5-4 to TRBJ2-5; 10 nucleotides align to TRBD1. Trimming removed 4 bases from V and 1 base from J; junction bases left unmatched: 7. The V gene's germline CDR1 is SGHNT and CDR2 YYREEE (reference sequence). This CDR3 region has 16 residues. The CDR3 coding sequence is TGTGCCAGCAGCACCGGACAGGGGGGCCTCCAAGAGACCCAGTACTTC. Protein sequence: CASSTGQGGLQETQYF. The full variable domain, its missing parts supplied by reference TRBV5-4 and TRBJ2-5, is ETGVTQSPTHLIKTRGQQVTLRCSSQSGHNTVSWYQQALGQGPQFIFQYYREEENGRGNFPPRFSGLQFPNYSSELNVNALELDDSALYLCASSTGQGGLQETQYFGPGTRLLVL.

The chain links TRBV10-3 to TRBJ2-5; the match to TRBD1 covers 10 bases. Germline loops: CDR1 ENHRY, CDR2 SYGVKD. After removal of 6 bases from V and 4 bases from J, the junction contained 2 bases not matched to a gene. The CDR3 has 13 residues. The CDR3 reads CAIRTGGSETQYF. The CDR3 DNA reads TGTGCCATCAGGACAGGGGGCTCAGAGACCCAGTACTTC.